This T cell receptor beta chain came from a study of blood T cell repertoires in COVID-19. For the study at large: Samples representing acute and convalescent COVID-19 were sourced from the United States, Italy and Spain. In each case, the material was cDNA or gDNA derived from T cells, B-cell-depleted T cells, or PBMCs.

Original analysis: Estimated nucleated cell counts came from reference gene primer amplification. Sequencing used immunoSEQ multiplex PCR; TCRdb keeps in-frame clones, though not all of them. Clonal size and the V and J genes are those of that table, whereas D and trimming came from the DNA. The data contain a few hundred thousand clones, around 90% of them seen just once; the ten biggest clones take up 0.85% to 0.95%. The V gene's germline CDR1 is MNHEY and CDR2 SMNVEV (reference sequence). V lost 4 bases, J lost 12 bases, and 31 bases lay in between. This CDR3 contains 18 residues. The source of this sequence is a woman in her thirties or forties who had recovered from COVID-19. The sequenced sample consisted of peripheral blood. The genes are TRBV27 and TRBJ2-1; D possibly corresponds to TRBD2 (7 bases). This CDR3 is CASSSPGPRRGGEGGQFF. For the CDR3, the DNA is TGTGCCAGCAGTTCCCCGGGACCCAGGAGGGGGGGGGAGGGCGGGCAGTTCTTC.